These T cell receptor beta chains were read from a single sample in a study of control samples from healthy donors and cancer patients. Data came from immunoSEQ multiplex PCR; TCRdb stores just in-frame clones and leaves some out. The sample table sets out some 190,000 clones. Sequenced sample: blood. Source of these receptors: a woman in her twenties or thirties in good health. Each CDR3 is given with its conserved first and last residue. The order of the fields is J gene, V gene, D gene, CDR3 protein, CDR3 DNA. The D gene is left open where the match is weak.

J gene: TRBJ1-1
V gene: TRBV10-3
D gene: -
CDR3 protein: CANAQGRDTEAFF
CDR3 DNA: TGTGCCAACGCCCAGGGAAGGGACACTGAAGCTTTCTTT

J gene: TRBJ2-2
V gene: TRBV19
D gene: TRBD1
CDR3 protein: CASSSGQGTGELFF
CDR3 DNA: TGTGCCAGTAGTTCTGGACAGGGGACCGGGGAGCTGTTTTTT

J gene: TRBJ2-7
V gene: TRBV29-1
D gene: -
CDR3 protein: CSVGGGGGPYEQYF
CDR3 DNA: TGCAGCGTGGGGGGAGGAGGAGGGCCCTACGAGCAGTACTTC

J gene: TRBJ1-5
V gene: TRBV18
D gene: -
CDR3 protein: CASSGESGNQPQHF
CDR3 DNA: TGTGCCAGCTCAGGGGAGTCTGGCAATCAGCCCCAGCATTTT

J gene: TRBJ1-4
V gene: TRBV9
D gene: TRBD1
CDR3 protein: CASSVDRAGEKLFF
CDR3 DNA: TGTGCCAGCAGCGTGGACAGGGCCGGGGAAAAACTGTTTTTT

J gene: TRBJ2-7
V gene: TRBV6-4
D gene: TRBD1
CDR3 protein: CASAITGGSDEQYF
CDR3 DNA: TGTGCCAGTGCGATCACAGGGGGGAGCGACGAGCAGTACTTC

J gene: TRBJ1-4
V gene: TRBV6-4
D gene: -
CDR3 protein: CASSEGPSEKLFF
CDR3 DNA: TGTGCCAGCAGTGAGGGCCCCTCCGAAAAACTGTTTTTT

J gene: TRBJ1-5
V gene: TRBV19
D gene: -
CDR3 protein: CASTASGQPQHF
CDR3 DNA: TGTGCCAGTACAGCCTCGGGTCAGCCCCAGCATTTT

J gene: TRBJ1-1
V gene: TRBV5-4
D gene: -
CDR3 protein: CASSRDMGTEAFF
CDR3 DNA: TGTGCCAGCAGCAGGGACATGGGAACTGAAGCTTTCTTT

J gene: TRBJ2-3
V gene: TRBV29-1
D gene: TRBD1
CDR3 protein: CSVEGQGFTDTQYF
CDR3 DNA: TGCAGCGTCGAAGGACAGGGGTTCACAGATACGCAGTATTTT

J gene: TRBJ1-3
V gene: TRBV6-5
D gene: -
CDR3 protein: CASSYESTIYF
CDR3 DNA: TGTGCCAGCAGTTACGAGAGCACCATATATTTT

J gene: TRBJ1-2
V gene: TRBV5-8
D gene: TRBD1
CDR3 protein: CAGSGPGQHYGYTF
CDR3 DNA: TGTGCCGGCAGCGGACCGGGACAGCACTATGGCTACACCTTC

J gene: TRBJ1-4
V gene: TRBV6-6
D gene: -
CDR3 protein: CASTTGRHNEKLFF
CDR3 DNA: TGTGCCAGCACCACGGGACGGCATAATGAAAAACTGTTTTTT

J gene: TRBJ1-4
V gene: TRBV4-1
D gene: -
CDR3 protein: CASSQVQSGEKLFF
CDR3 DNA: TGCGCCAGCAGCCAGGTCCAGTCCGGGGAAAAACTGTTTTTT

J gene: TRBJ1-6
V gene: TRBV6-6
D gene: -
CDR3 protein: CASRGGSYNSPLHF
CDR3 DNA: TGTGCCAGCAGAGGAGGCTCCTATAATTCACCCCTCCACTTT

J gene: TRBJ1-1
V gene: TRBV27
D gene: TRBD1
CDR3 protein: CASHRGREAFF
CDR3 DNA: TGTGCCAGCCACAGGGGAAGGGAAGCTTTCTTT

J gene: TRBJ2-5
V gene: TRBV15
D gene: -
CDR3 protein: CATSRDPLAWGGRETQYF
CDR3 DNA: TGTGCCACCAGCAGAGATCCCCTGGCGTGGGGGGGCCGGGAGACCCAGTACTTC

J gene: TRBJ2-7
V gene: TRBV5-5
D gene: -
CDR3 protein: CASSPPRANFPEQYF
CDR3 DNA: TGTGCCAGCAGCCCCCCGCGGGCAAATTTTCCCGAGCAGTACTTC

J gene: TRBJ2-7
V gene: TRBV14
D gene: -
CDR3 protein: CASSQTASVEQYF
CDR3 DNA: TGTGCCAGCAGCCAAACTGCTAGCGTCGAGCAGTACTTC

J gene: TRBJ1-1
V gene: TRBV27
D gene: -
CDR3 protein: CASSLLPYEGEAFF
CDR3 DNA: TGTGCCAGCAGTCTCCTGCCTTACGAGGGTGAAGCTTTCTTT

J gene: TRBJ1-3
V gene: TRBV27
D gene: -
CDR3 protein: CASSPTGLSGNTIYF
CDR3 DNA: TGTGCCAGCAGTCCTACAGGGTTGTCTGGAAACACCATATATTTT

J gene: TRBJ2-3
V gene: TRBV5-8
D gene: -
CDR3 protein: CASSLAGLGADTQYF
CDR3 DNA: TGTGCCAGCAGCTTGGCGGGTTTAGGTGCAGATACGCAGTATTTT

J gene: TRBJ2-1
V gene: TRBV5-4
D gene: -
CDR3 protein: CASSADSSYNEQFF
CDR3 DNA: TGTGCCAGCAGCGCGGACAGCTCCTACAATGAGCAGTTCTTC

J gene: TRBJ2-2
V gene: TRBV28
D gene: -
CDR3 protein: CASSFRGLAAGELFF
CDR3 DNA: TGTGCCAGCAGTTTCAGGGGCCTCGCAGCCGGGGAGCTGTTTTTT

J gene: TRBJ2-1
V gene: TRBV28
D gene: -
CDR3 protein: CASSQRTILGHEQFF
CDR3 DNA: TGTGCCAGCAGTCAACGAACTATCCTGGGGCATGAGCAGTTCTTC

J gene: TRBJ2-7
V gene: TRBV28
D gene: -
CDR3 protein: CASRRPPGQNEQYF
CDR3 DNA: TGTGCCAGCAGACGCCCCCCGGGACAAAACGAGCAGTACTTC

J gene: TRBJ1-1
V gene: TRBV7-9
D gene: -
CDR3 protein: CASSFYSTSTEAFF
CDR3 DNA: TGTGCCAGCAGCTTTTACAGTACTTCCACTGAAGCTTTCTTT

J gene: TRBJ2-1
V gene: TRBV19
D gene: -
CDR3 protein: CASRAEDGFRSYNEQFF
CDR3 DNA: TGTGCCAGTAGGGCGGAGGACGGATTTCGCTCCTACAATGAGCAGTTCTTC

J gene: TRBJ2-1
V gene: TRBV5-4
D gene: TRBD2
CDR3 protein: CASSPGLAGSNEQFF
CDR3 DNA: TGTGCCAGCAGCCCCGGGCTAGCGGGGAGCAATGAGCAGTTCTTC

J gene: TRBJ1-1
V gene: TRBV2
D gene: -
CDR3 protein: CASSVNGMNTEAFF
CDR3 DNA: TGTGCCAGCAGTGTTAACGGCATGAACACTGAAGCTTTCTTT

J gene: TRBJ1-5
V gene: TRBV10-2
D gene: TRBD1
CDR3 protein: CATRRGQGDNQPQHF
CDR3 DNA: TGCGCCACCAGGAGAGGACAGGGAGACAATCAGCCCCAGCATTTT

J gene: TRBJ2-5
V gene: TRBV18
D gene: TRBD1
CDR3 protein: CASSPQGVIETQYF
CDR3 DNA: TGTGCCAGCTCACCGCAGGGGGTAATAGAGACCCAGTACTTC

J gene: TRBJ2-3
V gene: TRBV7-2
D gene: -
CDR3 protein: CASSHPRISTDTQYF
CDR3 DNA: TGTGCCAGCAGCCATCCAAGAATTAGCACAGATACGCAGTATTTT

J gene: TRBJ2-3
V gene: TRBV24-1
D gene: TRBD2
CDR3 protein: CATSGKYGTSGTDTQYF
CDR3 DNA: TGTGCCACCAGTGGGAAGTACGGGACTAGCGGAACAGATACGCAGTATTTT

J gene: TRBJ2-7
V gene: TRBV27
D gene: -
CDR3 protein: CASSPGYEQYF
CDR3 DNA: TGTGCCAGCAGTCCCGGCTACGAGCAGTACTTC

J gene: TRBJ1-1
V gene: TRBV28
D gene: -
CDR3 protein: CASSLARLNTEAFF
CDR3 DNA: TGTGCCAGCAGTTTAGCCAGGCTGAACACTGAAGCTTTCTTT

J gene: TRBJ1-2
V gene: TRBV28
D gene: TRBD1
CDR3 protein: CASRWGQGARVYGYTF
CDR3 DNA: TGTGCCAGCAGGTGGGGACAGGGGGCGCGGGTCTATGGCTACACCTTC

J gene: TRBJ1-2
V gene: TRBV9
D gene: -
CDR3 protein: CASSVGDGYTF
CDR3 DNA: TGTGCCAGCAGCGTAGGGGATGGCTACACCTTC